These 20 T cell receptor beta chains originate from one sample sequenced in a study of blood T cells in healthy people across ages. PCR was performed a second time for roughly 7 to 11 cycles using a sample-barcoded 5' primer and a J-beta primer mix. TCRdb re-called the 5' RACE reads with MiXCR, one entry per CDR3 protein. Of almost 800,000 distinct CDR3 sequences in the sample, 58% are singletons; the top ten hold about 20%. Specimen: blood. These receptors were collected from a man in his thirties or forties in good health.

The chain employs TRBV7-2 and TRBJ2-5; 12 bases line up with TRBD2. The CDR3 loop spans 16 amino acids. Per germline, CDR1 SGHTA and CDR2 FQGNSA. With V trimmed by 5 bases and J by 1 base, 5 bases remained unmatched. The CDR3 is CASSLWTSGAQETQYF. As DNA, the CDR3 is TGTGCCAGCAGCCTATGGACTAGCGGGGCCCAAGAGACCCAGTACTTC.

This clonotype was recorded a few times. The V gene is TRBV10-3, the J gene TRBJ2-5, with D tentatively TRBD2 (5 bases). CDR1 ENHRY and CDR2 SYGVKD come from the germline V gene. CDR3 length: 13 amino acids. V lost 2 bases and J lost 2, with 6 bases in between. CDR3 loop: CAISERGQETQYF. The CDR3 region has the DNA TGTGCCATCAGTGAGCGCGGGCAAGAGACCCAGTACTTC.

The V and J genes are TRBV3-1 and TRBJ2-4; TRBD2 aligns across 8 bases. The end of the DNA aligns better with TRBJ2-7, so the J call may be wrong. The CDR3 is 15 residues long. Germline lookup yields CDR1 LGHDT and CDR2 YNNKEL (reference sequence). The CDR3 sequence: CASSLHSGETYEQYF. The DNA for the CDR3 is TGTGCCAGCAGCTTACATAGCGGGGAGACCTACGAGCAGTACTTC.

This clonotype showed up just a few times. The rearrangement uses TRBV4-3 and TRBJ2-4; D gene ambiguous. The V gene's germline CDR1 is LGHNA and CDR2 YSLEER. Trimming stripped 0 bases from V and 7 bases from J, with 10 bases between. The length of the CDR3 is 14 residues. The CDR3 region is CASSQDSVWNIQYF. In nucleotides, the CDR3 is TGCGCCAGCAGCCAAGACTCCGTTTGGAACATTCAGTACTTC.

About this clonotype: This sequence may be a read error, since a much larger clone differs from it by one base. In DNA, the CDR3 is TGTGCCAGCAAACCGGGACAGGGGGCCAATGAGCAGTACTTC. It encodes CASKPGQGANEQYF. The chain recombines TRBV6-5 with TRBJ2-5; 12 bases agree with TRBD1. The CDR3 totals 14 residues. V dropped 7 bases and J dropped 11; count of bases not matched to a gene: 11. Germline values: CDR1 MNHEY, CDR2 SVGAGI.

This clonotype has more than one count but fewer than ten. The V and J genes are TRBV12-3 or TRBV12-4 and TRBJ1-4; D is uncertain. V was trimmed by 1 base and J by 4 bases, leaving 13 bases between them. The CDR3 is 16 amino acids. The CDR3 loop is CASSLGLPGNNEKLFF. CDR3 bases: TGTGCCAGCAGTTTAGGGCTCCCCGGCAATAATGAAAAACTGTTTTTT.

The sample holds one count of this clonotype. V gene TRBV20-1 combines with J gene TRBJ2-5; D is unresolved. Germline CDR1 and CDR2: DFQATT and SNEGSKA (reference sequence). V lost 0 bases and J 11 bases, leaving 19 bases between the germline ends. The CDR3 extends over 14 amino acids. As DNA, the CDR3 is TGCAGTGCTAGAGAGCCGGCGATGAGAAATGAGCAGTACTTC. Its translation: CSAREPAMRNEQYF.

There are many counts of this clonotype. The chain uses TRBV4-3 and TRBJ2-7; D is tentatively TRBD1 or TRBD2 (5 bases each). The V gene's germline CDR1 is LGHNA and CDR2 YSLEER. CDR3 length: 15 amino acids. Trimming took off 1 base at V and 1 base at J, with 11 bases between the two ends. As DNA, the CDR3 is TGCGCCAGCAGCCAAGTTGCTGGGGGATCCTACGAGCAGTACTTC. Translated, it gives CASSQVAGGSYEQYF.

On this clonotype itself: The junction does not match germline at one end; this may be a read error. V is TRBV28 and J is TRBJ1-5, with a possible D match to TRBD1 (6 bases). The CDR3 sequence is 15 residues long. The germline V gene has CDR1 MDHEN and CDR2 SYDVKM. In DNA, the CDR3 is TGTGCCAGCAGGGGGGACACCACCAGCAATCGGCCCCAGCATTTT. Translation gives CASRGDTTSNRPQHF.

The chain uses TRBV3-1 and TRBJ2-1, with 7 bases identical to TRBD2. CDR3 length: 12 residues. J lost 10 bases, V lost 4 bases, and 4 bases had no gene match. CDR1 and CDR2 (germline): LGHDT, YNNKEL (reference sequence). The CDR3 DNA follows: TGTGCCAGCAGCCCACCTAGCGGAGAGCAGTTCTTC. Translating it yields CASSPPSGEQFF.

The V call is TRBV7-2, the J call TRBJ2-1, with D possibly matching TRBD2 (5 bases). Trimming took off 1 base at V and 12 bases at J, with 13 bases between the two ends. CDR1 is SGHTA and CDR2 is FQGNSA in the germline V gene. CDR3 length: 13 amino acids. CDR3 nucleotide sequence: TGTGCCAGCAGCTTAGGGAGCGGTCCCTCGCAGTTCTTC. It codes for CASSLGSGPSQFF.

J is TRBJ2-3 and V is TRBV7-9; 8 nucleotides agree with TRBD1. J was trimmed by 2 bases and V by 5 bases; bases with no gene match: 9. The CDR3 length is 16 residues. Germline V gene lookup returns CDR1 SEHNR and CDR2 FQNEAQ (reference sequence). The CDR3 DNA reads TGTGCCAGCAGCCCTACAGGGGGTCCTAACACAGATACGCAGTATTTT. It codes for CASSPTGGPNTDTQYF.

This clonotype occurred a few times. V gene TRBV7-2 combines with J gene TRBJ2-1; D call uncertain. V lost 8 bases and J lost 4, with 12 bases in between. Germline V gene lookup returns CDR1 SGHTA and CDR2 FQGNSA. This CDR3 is 13 amino acids long. This chain's CDR3 is CASAGPGYNEQFF. In nucleotides, the CDR3 is TGTGCCAGCGCCGGGCCGGGTTACAATGAGCAGTTCTTC.

The rearrangement joins TRBV27 to TRBJ1-1; possible D gene TRBD1, 6 bases. This CDR3 comprises 17 residues. Between the trimmed V and J ends, which lost 4 bases and 2 bases, there was a span of 20 bases. Germline lookup yields CDR1 MNHEY and CDR2 SMNVEV (reference sequence). The CDR3 DNA is TGTGCCAGCAGTTCATTTTTCGGACAGAGAAGTAACACTGAAGCTTTCTTT. Translating gives CASSSFFGQRSNTEAFF.

The V call is TRBV20-1, the J call TRBJ2-5, with 12 bases matching TRBD2. This CDR3 region has 14 residues. V was clipped by 5 bases and J by 11 bases; unmatched bases: 12. The V gene's germline CDR1 is DFQATT and CDR2 SNEGSKA (reference sequence). Here the CDR3 reads CSAPTSGRGNEQYF. The CDR3 coding sequence is TGCAGTGCTCCGACTAGCGGGAGAGGCAATGAGCAGTACTTC.

This clonotype has just a few counts. The rearrangement links TRBV20-1 to TRBJ2-7; a possible D gene is TRBD1 (6 bases). The CDR3 has 17 amino acids. The germline CDR1 and CDR2 sequences are DFQATT and SNEGSKA (reference sequence). Trimming cost V 0 bases and J 4 bases, with 22 bases left between them. The CDR3 spells CSARDGFQGTFYYEQYF. CDR3 nucleotide sequence: TGCAGTGCTAGAGATGGGTTCCAGGGGACCTTCTATTACGAGCAGTACTTC.

In its sample, this clonotype was seen once. The chain links TRBV20-1 to TRBJ1-4, with a tentative D call TRBD1 (5 bases). There are 15 residues in the CDR3. Germline V gene data show CDR1 as DFQATT and CDR2 as SNEGSKA (reference sequence). V was shortened by 0 bases and J by 7 bases, with 15 bases between the two germline ends. CDR3 nucleotides: TGCAGTGCTAGAGATCCCCGACAGTCCGGTGAAAAACTGTTTTTT. Residues: CSARDPRQSGEKLFF.

This clonotype turned up a few times. This sequence joins TRBV27 and TRBJ1-5; D is unresolved. The V gene's germline CDR1 is MNHEY and CDR2 SMNVEV (reference sequence). The V and J ends lost 1 base and 4 bases respectively, with 5 bases between them. The CDR3 spans 13 residues. The CDR3 spells CASSLLGNQPQHF. The CDR3 DNA follows: TGTGCCAGCAGTTTATTAGGGAATCAGCCCCAGCATTTT.

The rearrangement uses TRBV2 and TRBJ2-7; D may be TRBD2 (6 bases). V was pared by 6 bases and J by 1 base, with 16 bases between. This CDR3 contains 15 residues. Germline V lookup: CDR1 SNHLY, CDR2 FYNNEI. As DNA, the CDR3 is TGTGCCAGCAGGGGAGGCAGCATGGGGTCCTACGAGCAGTACTTC. It encodes CASRGGSMGSYEQYF.

The chain has TRBV11-2 and TRBJ2-5; D call uncertain. Per the germline V gene, CDR1 is SGHAT and CDR2 is FQNNGV. CDR3 size: 14 residues. Trimming took 4 bases from V and 11 from J, leaving 20 bases between them. CDR3 residues: CASSYLTTTYKQYF. The CDR3, as DNA: TGTGCCAGCAGCTACCTTACAACGACCTACAAGCAGTACTTC.